These 32 T cell receptor beta chains originate from one sample sequenced in a study of CD8 T cells in ankylosing spondylitis. Findings and limits, study-wide: A TCR beta motif of seven or eight highly homologous variants appeared characteristic of ankylosing spondylitis blood.

TCRdb ran MiXCR on the 5' RACE reads and lists one entry per CDR3 protein. The sample holds fewer than 550,000 distinct CDR3 sequences, under 5.5% seen once. Antigens of these TCRs are unknown. Sequenced material: blood, either unsorted or a sorted T cell fraction (not recorded which). Receptor source: a male donor with ankylosing spondylitis.

The V call is TRBV2, the J call TRBJ2-5; perhaps D is TRBD1 or TRBD2 (5 bases each). CDR3 size: 13 residues. The V and J ends lost 4 bases and 1 base respectively, with 7 bases between them. Germline CDR1 and CDR2: SNHLY and FYNNEI. Written as DNA, the CDR3 is TGTGCCAGCAGTGGGGACCTCCAAGAGACCCAGTACTTC. It yields the protein CASSGDLQETQYF.

Ten or more counts support this clonotype. The chain is built from TRBV6-5 and TRBJ2-7; the match to TRBD1 covers 9 bases. Trimming removed 3 bases from V and 2 bases from J; junction bases left unmatched: 5. Germline assignment: CDR1 MNHEY and CDR2 SVGAGI. This CDR3 is built from 15 residues. CDR3 amino acids: CASSYIGTGTYEQYF. The CDR3 DNA reads TGTGCCAGCAGTTATATAGGGACAGGGACCTACGAGCAGTACTTC.

This clonotype has ten or more counts. This chain links TRBV5-1 with TRBJ2-1; 9 nucleotides align to TRBD1. Germline CDR1 and CDR2: SGHRS and YFSETQ. V lost 2 bases and J lost 7; bases outside the gene matches: 7. The CDR3 loop spans 15 amino acids. CDR3 protein: CASSLLTGGYNEQFF. In DNA form, the CDR3 reads TGCGCCAGCAGCTTATTGACAGGGGGTTATAATGAGCAGTTCTTC. Full variable domain (rest looked up from reference TRBV5-1 and TRBJ2-1): KAGVTQTPRYLIKTRGQQVTLSCSPISGHRSVSWYQQTPGQGLQFLFEYFSETQRNKGNFPGRFSGRQFSNSRSEMNVSTLELGDSALYLCASSLLTGGYNEQFFGPGTRLTVL.

This chain links TRBV6-5 with TRBJ2-7; no clear D. V lost 2 bases and J lost 0, with 11 bases in between. The CDR3 is 15 amino acids. CDR1 and CDR2 from the germline V gene are MNHEY and SVGAGI. CDR3 in amino acids: CASSYLGASSYEQYF. As DNA, the CDR3 is TGTGCCAGCAGTTACCTTGGCGCGAGCTCCTACGAGCAGTACTTC.

This clonotype has at least ten counts. The chain recombines TRBV7-2 with TRBJ2-5, with 7 positions matching TRBD2. The CDR3 contains 15 residues. The V gene's germline CDR1 is SGHTA and CDR2 FQGNSA. The J segment lost 0 bases and the V segment lost 0 bases, leaving 1 base of the junction unmatched. The CDR3 sequence: CASSLAGGYQETQYF. CDR3 coding DNA: TGTGCCAGCAGCTTAGCGGGGGGGTACCAAGAGACCCAGTACTTC.

This clonotype has at least ten counts. The chain is built from TRBV3-1 and TRBJ2-5, with D tentatively TRBD2 (5 bases). The CDR3 sequence is 14 residues long. Trimming stripped 0 bases from V and 7 bases from J, with 12 bases between. Germline V CDR1 and CDR2: LGHDT, YNNKEL (reference sequence). The DNA for the CDR3 is TGTGCCAGCAGCCAAGATCCTAGCCTTTGGACCCAGTACTTC. Translating it yields CASSQDPSLWTQYF.

There are many counts of this clonotype. The V gene is TRBV5-6, the J gene TRBJ2-1, with 9 bases matching TRBD2. Per the germline V gene, CDR1 is SGHDT and CDR2 is YYEEEE. The CDR3 covers 15 residues. V shed 2 bases and J 8 bases; nucleotides not matched to a gene: 8. The CDR3 protein is CASSFWVAGDDEQFF. CDR3 coding DNA: TGTGCCAGCAGCTTTTGGGTAGCGGGAGATGATGAGCAGTTCTTC.

This clonotype appeared a few times. The V call is TRBV20-1, the J call TRBJ2-2, with TRBD2 matching over 7 bases. This CDR3 comprises 14 residues. Germline V gives CDR1 DFQATT, CDR2 SNEGSKA (reference sequence). The ends lost 4 bases at V and 3 bases at J; junction bases unmatched: 5. The DNA for the CDR3 is TGCAGTGCTACAGAGGGAGGGTACACCGGGGAGCTGTTTTTT. As protein: CSATEGGYTGELFF.

This clonotype has a count of ten or more. The chain has TRBV7-9 and TRBJ2-1; the match to TRBD2 covers 15 bases. The CDR3 runs 17 residues. V gave up 4 bases and J gave up 8 bases; unmatched junction bases: 9. Germline V gene data show CDR1 as SEHNR and CDR2 as FQNEAQ (reference sequence). CDR3 nucleotides: TGTGCCAGCAGCTCAGCAGGACTAGCGGGAGGGACGGATGAGCAGTTCTTC. It specifies CASSSAGLAGGTDEQFF. The complete variable domain, with remaining parts taken from reference TRBV7-9 and TRBJ2-1, reads DTGVSQNPRHKITKRGQNVTFRCDPISEHNRLYWYRQTLGQGPEFLTYFQNEAQLEKSRLLSDRFSAERPKGSFSTLEIQRTEQGDSAMYLCASSSAGLAGGTDEQFFGPGTRLTVL.

The table lists this clonotype with many counts. This chain uses TRBV20-1 with TRBJ2-1; D is ambiguous. Germline V lookup: CDR1 DFQATT, CDR2 SNEGSKA (reference sequence). The CDR3 sequence is 18 residues long. The ends were cut back, 0 bases at V and 2 bases at J, with 20 bases in the middle. The CDR3 DNA reads as TGCAGTGCTAGAGATGACCCCTGGGGAAAGTCCCCCTACAATGAGCAGTTCTTC. It encodes CSARDDPWGKSPYNEQFF.

This clonotype was observed at least ten times. J is TRBJ2-7 and V is TRBV6-5; 7 nucleotides align to TRBD1. This CDR3 is built from 14 residues. V shed 4 bases and J 3 bases; nucleotides not matched to a gene: 6. Per the germline V gene, CDR1 is MNHEY and CDR2 is SVGAGI. CDR3 sequence: CASSSTGLLYEQYF. The CDR3 coding sequence is TGTGCCAGCAGTTCGACAGGGTTACTCTACGAGCAGTACTTC.

This clonotype has at least ten counts. V and J are TRBV9 and TRBJ2-1, with TRBD1 matching 7 bases. Unmatched junction bases numbered 7, after V lost 3 bases and J lost 4 bases. In germline, CDR1 is SGDLS, CDR2 YYNGEE. This CDR3 has 15 residues. CDR3 loop: CASSATGTEYNEQFF. DNA for the CDR3: TGTGCCAGCAGCGCAACAGGGACAGAATACAATGAGCAGTTCTTC.

This clonotype was seen many times. The chain links TRBV4-3 to TRBJ2-3; D gene ambiguous. Per germline, CDR1 LGHNA and CDR2 YSLEER. CDR3 size: 15 residues. V gave up 4 bases and J gave up 4 bases, with 15 bases separating them. For the CDR3, the DNA is TGCGCCAGCAGCCCGGGCAGAACGACTGCAGATACGCAGTATTTT. Translating it yields CASSPGRTTADTQYF.

Only a few counts were recorded for this clonotype. The chain couples TRBV12-3 or TRBV12-4 to TRBJ2-7; TRBD2 aligns across 8 bases. The junction had 11 bases not matched to a gene; V was cut back by 3 bases and J by 7 bases. The CDR3 covers 15 residues. For the CDR3, the DNA is TGTGCCAGCAGTTTCACCGGGGGCCGGGGGGGAGAGCAGTACTTC. Its protein product is CASSFTGGRGGEQYF.

About this clonotype: A much larger clone is a single base away; this may be a read error. V and J are TRBV5-5 and TRBJ2-7; weak D call: TRBD2 (5 bases). The CDR3 length is 12 residues. Per the germline V gene, CDR1 is SGHKS and CDR2 is YYEKEE (reference sequence). The CDR3 DNA reads TGTGCCAGCACCTTGAGGGTCAACGAGCAGTACTTC. Translated: CASTLRVNEQYF.

This clonotype has at least ten counts. J is TRBJ1-6 and V is TRBV9, with D perhaps matching TRBD1 (6 bases). Trimming stripped 4 bases from V and 6 bases from J, with 17 bases between. Germline V gene lookup returns CDR1 SGDLS and CDR2 YYNGEE. The CDR3 extends over 16 amino acids. CDR3 sequence (DNA): TGTGCCAGCAGCCCCTCAGGTACAGGGACTAATTCACCCCTCCACTTT. Its translation is CASSPSGTGTNSPLHF.

Ten or more counts support this clonotype. The rearrangement uses TRBV12-3 or TRBV12-4 and TRBJ1-2; no reliable D call. The CDR3 has 17 residues. The V gene lost 5 bases and the J gene lost 3 bases, with 22 bases spanning the gap. DNA for the CDR3: TGTGCCAGCAGTCCCCGCGGGCTTAGTAGTATCCACTATGGCTACACCTTC. It encodes CASSPRGLSSIHYGYTF.

This clonotype was picked up many times. J is TRBJ1-6 and V is TRBV6-5; 9 nucleotides line up with TRBD1. Germline assignment: CDR1 MNHEY and CDR2 SVGAGI. This CDR3 is 18 amino acids long. The V and J ends lost 2 bases and 5 bases, in that order; junction bases with no gene match: 10. CDR3 DNA sequence: TGTGCCAGCAGTTACGGTCTCAGGACAGGGGAACATAATTCACCCCTCCACTTT. This encodes CASSYGLRTGEHNSPLHF.

The chain links TRBV4-2 to TRBJ1-5; unclear D gene. The V and J ends lost 3 bases and 7 bases respectively, with 16 bases between them. The CDR3 is 15 residues long. CDR1 is LGHNA, CDR2 YNFKEQ, per germline. CDR3 residues: CASSHLQESTQPQHF. Here the CDR3 DNA reads TGTGCCAGCAGCCACCTCCAGGAGAGTACGCAGCCCCAGCATTTT.

The genes are TRBV7-2 and TRBJ1-6; D call uncertain. The CDR3 extends over 14 amino acids. Germline assignment: CDR1 SGHTA and CDR2 FQGNSA. V shed 2 bases and J shed 6 bases, with 8 bases lying between them. In DNA form, the CDR3 reads TGTGCCAGCAGCTTAACGGGAAGTAATTCACCCCTCCACTTT. Encoded protein: CASSLTGSNSPLHF.

The rearrangement uses TRBV14 and TRBJ2-7, with 12 bases aligning to TRBD2. The germline CDR1 and CDR2 sequences are SGHDN and FVKESK. V lost 8 bases and J lost 6; bases outside the gene matches: 5. The CDR3 runs 13 residues. The CDR3 DNA reads as TGTGCCAGCCGAAGGACTAGCGGGGCCGAGCAGTACTTC. This encodes CASRRTSGAEQYF.

This clonotype was seen at least ten times. The chain is built from TRBV12-3 or TRBV12-4 and TRBJ1-1; D ambiguous. The CDR3 contains 14 residues. The V and J ends lost 3 bases and 0 bases respectively, with 8 bases between them. CDR3 protein: CASSFRVVNTEAFF. In DNA, the CDR3 is TGTGCCAGCAGTTTCAGAGTGGTGAACACTGAAGCTTTCTTT.

This clonotype was recorded many times. The chain uses TRBV24-1 and TRBJ1-1; 10 bases are shared with TRBD1. The CDR3 spans 14 residues. Germline V gives CDR1 KGHDR, CDR2 SFDVKD. V trimming: 10 bases; J trimming: 7 bases; junction bases outside the gene matches: 11. The CDR3 DNA reads TGTGCCACTAGGACCGGGACAGGGGTGGGTGAAGCTTTCTTT. It translates to CATRTGTGVGEAFF.

This clonotype came up many times. The chain is built from TRBV12-3 or TRBV12-4 and TRBJ1-5; weak D call: TRBD1 (6 bases). CDR3 length: 15 amino acids. V lost 4 bases to trimming and J lost 6 bases, with 16 bases between them. Here the CDR3 DNA reads TGTGCCAGCAGTTGGGTAACGGGGGCCGGTCAGCCCCAGCATTTT. Protein product: CASSWVTGAGQPQHF.

The chain joins TRBV18 to TRBJ2-7; D might be TRBD1 (5 bases). From germline, CDR1 is KGHSH and CDR2 LQKENI. There are 13 residues in the CDR3. The V gene lost 3 bases and the J gene lost 3 bases, with 9 bases spanning the gap. The CDR3 coding sequence is TGTGCCAGCTCACCCGACAGTAACTACGAGCAGTACTTC. Its protein is CASSPDSNYEQYF.

CDR3 sequence reads: CASSFRTGSNEQFF. Here the CDR3 DNA reads TGTGCCAGTAGTTTCAGGACTGGATCGAATGAGCAGTTCTTC. The chain carries TRBV19 and TRBJ2-1, with D perhaps TRBD2 (5 bases). Germline-derived CDR1 and CDR2 are LNHDA and SQIVND (reference sequence). The CDR3 length is 14 residues. Trimming shortened V by 5 bases and J by 7 bases, and 15 bases separated the two germline ends.

This clonotype was counted only a few times. The chain is built from TRBV6-1 and TRBJ2-2, with D tentatively TRBD1 (7 bases). The CDR3 consists of 14 residues. Germline assignment: CDR1 MNHNS and CDR2 SASEGT. Trimming left V 7 bases short and J 4 bases short, with 13 bases between. CDR3 sequence (DNA): TGTGCCAGCATCCAGGGGGGAGGCACCGGGGAGCTGTTTTTT. Amino acid sequence: CASIQGGGTGELFF.

This clonotype came up many times. The chain recombines TRBV7-2 with TRBJ2-3; D not resolved. V dropped 6 bases and J dropped 5 bases, with 9 bases sitting between them. Germline CDR1 and CDR2: SGHTA and FQGNSA. This CDR3 has 12 residues. This CDR3 reads CASSLWGDTQYF. In nucleotides, the CDR3 is TGTGCCAGCAGTTTATGGGGAGATACGCAGTATTTT.

Many counts were recorded for this clonotype. J is TRBJ2-2 and V is TRBV7-9; D not resolved. Germline loops: CDR1 SEHNR, CDR2 FQNEAQ (reference sequence). The ends were cut back, 2 bases at V and 13 bases at J, with 11 bases in the middle. This CDR3 has 12 residues. In DNA, the CDR3 is TGTGCCAGCAGCTTAACAGAATCCTCGCTGTTTTTT. Amino acid sequence: CASSLTESSLFF. The variable domain in full, completed from reference TRBV7-9 and TRBJ2-2, reads DTGVSQNPRHKITKRGQNVTFRCDPISEHNRLYWYRQTLGQGPEFLTYFQNEAQLEKSRLLSDRFSAERPKGSFSTLEIQRTEQGDSAMYLCASSLTESSLFFGEGSRLTVL.

The sample holds many counts of this clonotype. The chain joins TRBV20-1 to TRBJ2-5; 10 nucleotides match TRBD2. The V and J ends lost 3 bases and 7 bases, in that order; junction bases with no gene match: 11. The CDR3 extends over 15 amino acids. Germline CDR1 reads DFQATT; CDR2 reads SNEGSKA (reference sequence). The CDR3 DNA follows: TGCAGTGCTAGGATCCCAGCTAGCGGGAGTGGGACCCAGTACTTC. Translated: CSARIPASGSGTQYF.

This clonotype occurred many times. The chain is built from TRBV29-1 and TRBJ2-1; TRBD2 matches at 7 bases. CDR3 length equals 13 residues. Trimming removed 3 bases from V and 11 bases from J; junction bases left unmatched: 10. Germline loops: CDR1 SQVTM, CDR2 ANQGSEA. The CDR3 DNA sequence: TGCAGCGTTGAGCCCCCCCTACTAGCGCAGCAGTTCTTC. Translating gives CSVEPPLLAQQFF.

This clonotype was counted many times. V is TRBV18 and J is TRBJ2-3, with a weak D call TRBD1 (6 bases). CDR1 and CDR2 from the germline V gene are KGHSH and LQKENI. V lost 3 bases and J lost 2, with 18 bases in between. The CDR3 runs 17 residues. CDR3 nucleotides: TGTGCCAGCTCACCCCAGGGGCCCCCATCATCCACAGATACGCAGTATTTT. It yields the protein CASSPQGPPSSTDTQYF.